This is a list of T cell receptor beta chains from one sample in a study of neurological immune-mediated disorders. TCRdb reprocessed the 5' RACE reads via MiXCR and lists one record per CDR3 protein. The table records 17,000 or so distinct CDR3 sequences, around 10% of them present only once. The sample consisted of CD8+ T cells from blood. The receptors stem from a woman between 45 and 60 years old in good health. Both conserved end residues are part of each CDR3. Fields, in order: D gene, J gene, clone size, V gene, CDR3 DNA, CDR3 protein. The D gene is left open where the match is weak. Size tells how often a clone was seen (once, few, many) or the class of an expanded clone, and some rows leave it out.

D gene: NA
J gene: TRBJ1-1
clone size: many
V gene: TRBV19
CDR3 DNA: TGTGCCAGTGGGGACATTGGGTTTGCTGAGGACACTGAAGCTTTCTTT
CDR3 protein: CASGDIGFAEDTEAFF

D gene: NA
J gene: TRBJ1-5
clone size: many
V gene: TRBV4-1
CDR3 DNA: TGCGCCAGCAGCCAAGGGGTGGGGGTGGGAAATCAGCCCCAGCATTTT
CDR3 protein: CASSQGVGVGNQPQHF

D gene: NA
J gene: TRBJ2-1
clone size: NA
V gene: TRBV20-1
CDR3 DNA: TGCAGTGCTAGAGATCCCAGTGGGAATGAGCAGTTCTTC
CDR3 protein: CSARDPSGNEQFF

D gene: NA
J gene: TRBJ1-2
clone size: NA
V gene: TRBV28
CDR3 DNA: TGTGCCAGCAGCGTCCGGGGGGCAGATACTTTAAACTATGGCTACACCTTC
CDR3 protein: CASSVRGADTLNYGYTF

D gene: NA
J gene: TRBJ1-1
clone size: NA
V gene: TRBV5-1
CDR3 DNA: TGCGCCAGCAGCTTGGCCTTAAACAGGAACACTGAAGCTTTCTTT
CDR3 protein: CASSLALNRNTEAFF

D gene: TRBD2
J gene: TRBJ2-2
clone size: many
V gene: TRBV5-1
CDR3 DNA: TGCGCCAGCAGCCCGGTGGGAGGGATCAACACCGGGGAGCTGTTTTTT
CDR3 protein: CASSPVGGINTGELFF

D gene: TRBD1
J gene: TRBJ1-3
clone size: many
V gene: TRBV7-9
CDR3 DNA: TGTGCCAGCAGCTTAGATCGGACAGGGGAGAACACCATATATTTT
CDR3 protein: CASSLDRTGENTIYF

D gene: TRBD2
J gene: TRBJ2-3
clone size: many
V gene: TRBV27
CDR3 DNA: TGTGCCAGCAGCTCCGGGACTAGAGGTGTTCCGCAGTATTTT
CDR3 protein: CASSSGTRGVPQYF

D gene: TRBD1
J gene: TRBJ2-3
clone size: many
V gene: TRBV5-1
CDR3 DNA: TGCGCCAGCAGCTTGCGGGACAGAAACACAGATACGCAGTATTTT
CDR3 protein: CASSLRDRNTDTQYF

D gene: NA
J gene: TRBJ2-7
clone size: few
V gene: TRBV7-7
CDR3 DNA: TGTGCCAGCAGCCCCAGGGTGGGGTACGAGCAGTACTTC
CDR3 protein: CASSPRVGYEQYF

D gene: NA
J gene: TRBJ1-1
clone size: many
V gene: TRBV28
CDR3 DNA: TGTGCCAGCAGTCTTTACAGAAACAATGGGGTTAACACTGAAGCTTTCTTT
CDR3 protein: CASSLYRNNGVNTEAFF

D gene: NA
J gene: TRBJ2-1
clone size: many
V gene: TRBV7-8
CDR3 DNA: TGTGCCAGCACCCTAAGGGACTGGGGCGGGAATGAGCAGTTCTTC
CDR3 protein: CASTLRDWGGNEQFF

D gene: NA
J gene: TRBJ2-2
clone size: once
V gene: TRBV12-3/TRBV12-4
CDR3 DNA: NA
CDR3 protein: CASRGRGNEQYFGPGTGELFF

D gene: NA
J gene: TRBJ2-2
clone size: many
V gene: TRBV11-2
CDR3 DNA: TGTGCCATCCGGGACCCGAACACCGGGGAGCTGTTTTTT
CDR3 protein: CAIRDPNTGELFF

D gene: NA
J gene: TRBJ2-5
clone size: many
V gene: TRBV28
CDR3 DNA: TGTGCCAGCTTCTCAGGGCAAGAGACCCAGTACTTC
CDR3 protein: CASFSGQETQYF

D gene: TRBD2
J gene: TRBJ2-1
clone size: many
V gene: TRBV10-3
CDR3 DNA: TGTGCCATCAGTGAGTCCCCGCTAGCGGGGGTGTGGAATGAGCAGTTCTTC
CDR3 protein: CAISESPLAGVWNEQFF

D gene: TRBD2
J gene: TRBJ2-1
clone size: many
V gene: TRBV30
CDR3 DNA: TGTGCCTGGAGTCGGGGGGGAGCCTACAATGAGCAGTTCTTC
CDR3 protein: CAWSRGGAYNEQFF